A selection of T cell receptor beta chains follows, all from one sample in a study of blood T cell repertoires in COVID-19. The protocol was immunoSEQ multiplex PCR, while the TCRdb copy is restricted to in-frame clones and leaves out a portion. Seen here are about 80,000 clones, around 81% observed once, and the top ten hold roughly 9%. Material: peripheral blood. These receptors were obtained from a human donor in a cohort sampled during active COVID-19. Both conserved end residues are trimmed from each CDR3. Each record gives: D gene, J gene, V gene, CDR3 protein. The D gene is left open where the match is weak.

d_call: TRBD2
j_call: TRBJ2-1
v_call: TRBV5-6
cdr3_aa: ASSLPGTSGRNEQF

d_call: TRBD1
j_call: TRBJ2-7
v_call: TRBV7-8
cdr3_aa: ASSPGTGQDEQY

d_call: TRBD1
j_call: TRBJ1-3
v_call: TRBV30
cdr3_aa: AWSVSGRGRSGNTIY

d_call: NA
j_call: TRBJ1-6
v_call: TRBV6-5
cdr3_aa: ASTDRLNTLH

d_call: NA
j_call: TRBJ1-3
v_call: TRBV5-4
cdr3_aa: ASSLNSGFGNTIY

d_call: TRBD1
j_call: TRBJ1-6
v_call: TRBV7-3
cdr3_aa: ASSPGTAYNSPLH

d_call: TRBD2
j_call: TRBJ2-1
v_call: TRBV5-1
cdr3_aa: ASTSSGGQGNEQF

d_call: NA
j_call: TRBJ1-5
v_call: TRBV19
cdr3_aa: ASSKRDVGNQPQH

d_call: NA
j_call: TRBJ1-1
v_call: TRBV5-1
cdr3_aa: ASRTQVANTEAF

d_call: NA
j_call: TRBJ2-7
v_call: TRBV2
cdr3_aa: ASLRDRSVRQY